One sample yielded the 20 T cell receptor beta chains listed below, sequenced in a study of molecular identifiers for immune sequencing clone quantification. A single record per CDR3 protein comes from TCRdb applying MiXCR to the PCR reads. The data contain approximately 320,000 distinct CDR3 sequences, roughly 24% of them singletons. Sequenced sample: naive CD8+ T cells from blood, with Jurkat cell RNA spiked in. As to subset: FACS-sorted CD8+CD4-CCR7+CD45RA+ naive T cells. These receptors all come from a human donor in good health. Some libraries in this study had Jurkat cell RNA spiked in.

Note on this clonotype: Since a much larger clone is just one base distant, this may be a read error. The chain employs TRBV9 and TRBJ2-1; 7 nucleotides match TRBD1. CDR3 length: 12 residues. Germline CDR1 is SGDLS and CDR2 is YYNGEE. Here the CDR3 reads CSSSVGGYEQFF. Here the CDR3 DNA reads TGTTCCAGCAGCGTAGGGGGCTATGAGCAGTTCTTC.

V gene TRBV20-1 combines with J gene TRBJ2-3, with D unresolved. CDR1 is DFQATT and CDR2 is SNEGSKA in the germline V gene (reference sequence). Trimming stripped 0 bases from V and 4 bases from J, with 11 bases between. There are 14 residues in the CDR3. The CDR3 spells CSARDPPEADTQYF. The CDR3 nucleotides read TGCAGTGCTAGAGATCCCCCGGAAGCAGATACGCAGTATTTT.

Concerning this clonotype: Mismatch with germline at one junction end may stem from a read error. The V call is TRBV2, the J call TRBJ2-5, with D perhaps matching TRBD1 or TRBD2 (6 bases each). This CDR3 is built from 15 residues. CDR1 is SNHLY, CDR2 FYNNEI, per germline. The DNA for the CDR3 is TGTGCCAGCAGTGAAGACGGGGGCCCCCAAGAGCCCCAGTACTTC. Encoded protein: CASSEDGGPQEPQYF.

This clonotype was detected ten times or more. The V gene is TRBV20-1, the J gene TRBJ2-7; 9 nucleotides line up with TRBD1. The trim removed 0 bases at V and 5 bases at J, leaving 8 bases unmatched. CDR3 length: 15 residues. Looked up from germline, CDR1 is DFQATT and CDR2 is SNEGSKA (reference sequence). The CDR3 DNA is TGCAGTGCTAGAGAGGACAGGGGATCCCCTGACGAGCAGTACTTC. This codes for CSAREDRGSPDEQYF.

In regard to this clonotype: A read error is possible here, since a much larger clone lies one base away. This sequence joins TRBV5-6 and TRBJ1-1, with D possibly TRBD1 on 6 matching bases. This CDR3 has 13 residues. Germline V CDR1 and CDR2: SGHDT, YYEEEE. The chain's CDR3 is CVSSLGQFTEAFF. CDR3 coding DNA: TGTGTCAGCAGCTTAGGACAGTTCACTGAAGCTTTCTTT.

This clonotype was seen only a few times. One end of the junction does not line up with germline, which may come from a read error. The gene calls are TRBV7-2 and TRBJ2-5; unclear D gene. The CDR3 covers 13 residues. In germline, CDR1 is SGHTA, CDR2 FQGNSA. The CDR3 sequence is CASSYQQLETQYF. The CDR3 DNA reads as TGTGCCAGTAGCTACCAACAGCTGGAGACCCAGTACTTC.

On this clonotype: A much larger clone differs from this one at a single base, so this may be a read error. This rearrangement joins TRBV7-9 to TRBJ1-6; D may be TRBD1 (5 bases). CDR1 and CDR2 from the germline V gene are SEHNR and FQNEAQ (reference sequence). The CDR3 runs 13 residues. DNA of the CDR3: TGTGCCAGCAGCTCAGCAGGGTACTCACCCCCCCACTTT. It is translated as CASSSAGYSPPHF. Full variable domain (outside the CDR3, taken from reference TRBV7-9 and TRBJ1-6): DTGVSQNPRHKITKRGQNVTFRCDPISEHNRLYWYRQTLGQGPEFLTYFQNEAQLEKSRLLSDRFSAERPKGSFSTLEIQRTEQGDSAMYLCASSSAGYSPPHFGNGTRLTVT.

J is TRBJ2-7 and V is TRBV29-1; 11 positions agree with TRBD1. The CDR3 consists of 16 residues. The germline gives CDR1 SQVTM, CDR2 ANQGSEA. V lost 0 bases and J lost 2; bases outside the gene matches: 6. The CDR3, as DNA: TGCAGCGTTGAAGATCCAGGGACAGGGGGAACCTACGAGCAGTACTTC. Its translation: CSVEDPGTGGTYEQYF.

This clonotype was found many times. The rearrangement joins TRBV6-5 to TRBJ1-6, with D unclear. The germline V gene encodes CDR1 MNHEY and CDR2 SVGAGI. V lost 3 bases and J lost 5, with 5 bases in between. The CDR3 loop spans 13 amino acids. The CDR3 DNA follows: TGTGCCAGCAGTTATACCGATAATTCACCCCTCCACTTT. This gives the protein CASSYTDNSPLHF.

This clonotype was detected a few times. The CDR3 end shows no conserved phenylalanine or tryptophan, and so a read error is likely. V gene TRBV2 combines with J gene TRBJ1-2; D gene uncertain. CDR1 is SNHLY and CDR2 is FYNNEI in the germline V gene. Trimming took 7 bases from V and 4 from J, leaving 22 bases between them. This CDR3 comprises 16 residues. CDR3 in DNA: TGTGCCAGCACTACGAACCCTGGGAAGCGGATCTATGGCTACACCCTC. It specifies CASTTNPGKRIYGYTL.

This clonotype was recorded a few times. The chain joins TRBV30 to TRBJ2-1; D possibly matches TRBD1 or TRBD2 (5 bases each). This CDR3 has 14 amino acids. Germline V gene lookup returns CDR1 GTSNPN and CDR2 SVGIG (reference sequence). Trimming cost V 8 bases and J 3 bases, with 17 bases left between them. CDR3: CAGLGWDDYNEQFF. CDR3 DNA: TGTGCCGGGCTGGGGTGGGACGACTACAATGAGCAGTTCTTC.

A remark on this clonotype: A much larger clonotype is one base distant, so this may be a read error. This chain links TRBV28 with TRBJ2-3, with TRBD2 as a possible D gene (6 bases). The CDR3 is 13 amino acids. V was trimmed by 8 bases and J by 8 bases, leaving 17 bases between them. CDR1 and CDR2 from the germline V gene are MDHEN and SYDVKM. The DNA for the CDR3 is TGTGCCAGCTCCGGGACTCACTTGGGTACGCAGTATTTT. Translated, it gives CASSGTHLGTQYF.

This clonotype was detected a few times. The J gene is TRBJ2-2, the V gene TRBV6-5, with 8 bases aligning to TRBD1. CDR1 and CDR2 from the germline V gene are MNHEY and SVGAGI. The CDR3 runs to 16 residues. Germline trimming cut 2 bases from V and 3 bases from J; bases unmatched to any gene: 5. The CDR3 DNA follows: TGTGCCAGCAGTTACCCAGGGGGCATCGACACCGGGGAGCTGTTTTTT. It specifies CASSYPGGIDTGELFF.

This clonotype was observed at least ten times. The rearrangement joins TRBV2 to TRBJ1-1; 7 bases are a match to TRBD1. This CDR3 spans 14 amino acids. Germline V gene data show CDR1 as SNHLY and CDR2 as FYNNEI. The V and J ends lost 1 base and 6 bases, in that order; junction bases with no gene match: 5. CDR3 in amino acids: CASSEGTGEPEAFF. CDR3 nucleotides: TGTGCCAGCAGTGAAGGAACAGGGGAACCTGAAGCTTTCTTT.

This clonotype was counted ten times or more. The chain is built from TRBV5-6 and TRBJ2-7; a weak D match, TRBD2 (5 bases). V was pared by 4 bases and J by 0 bases, with 11 bases between. The CDR3 length is 14 residues. Germline V lookup: CDR1 SGHDT, CDR2 YYEEEE. The CDR3 sequence is CASSPTGSSYEQYF. Written as DNA, the CDR3 is TGTGCCAGCAGCCCGACTGGGAGCTCCTACGAGCAGTACTTC.

Note on this clonotype: A much larger clone is a single base away; this may be a read error. This CDR3 is missing its conserved last phenylalanine or tryptophan, likely due to a read error. CDR3 DNA sequence: TGTGCCAGCAGTCCGACAGGGGCAAGCTCTGGAAACACCATATATTCT. Amino acid sequence: CASSPTGASSGNTIYS. The chain carries TRBV2 and TRBJ1-3; 8 bases map to TRBD1. Unmatched junction bases numbered 6, after V lost 5 bases and J lost 0 bases. CDR3 size: 16 residues. Germline CDR1 reads SNHLY; CDR2 reads FYNNEI.

The chain recombines TRBV4-1 with TRBJ1-2, with 8 positions matching TRBD1. The CDR3 totals 16 residues. The V gene's germline CDR1 is MGHRA and CDR2 YSYEKL. The ends lost 2 bases at V and 4 bases at J; junction bases unmatched: 9. The CDR3 region is CASSQQKDRALYGYTF. The DNA for the CDR3 is TGCGCCAGCAGCCAACAAAAGGACAGGGCCCTCTATGGCTACACCTTC.

V gene TRBV5-1 combines with J gene TRBJ2-3; D remains unclear. Per germline, CDR1 SGHRS and CDR2 YFSETQ. The V gene lost 0 bases and the J gene lost 3 bases, with 17 bases spanning the gap. CDR3 length equals 17 residues. CDR3 protein: CASSLETSKIGTDTQYF. CDR3 sequence (DNA): TGCGCCAGCAGCTTGGAAACCAGTAAGATTGGGACAGATACGCAGTATTTT.

As concerns this clonotype: A read error may explain this, as a much larger clone is one base away. The genes are TRBV28 and TRBJ2-2; 9 nucleotides align to TRBD2. The CDR3 extends over 17 amino acids. Germline V CDR1 and CDR2: MDHEN, SYDVKM. CDR3 sequence reads: CASSWDFGGRAGGELVF. The CDR3 coding sequence is TGTGCCAGCAGTTGGGATTTCGGCGGGAGGGCCGGCGGGGAGCTGGTTTTT.

This clonotype was found many times. The rearrangement uses TRBV24-1 and TRBJ2-1, with 7 bases that match TRBD1. J was trimmed by 7 bases and V by 5 bases; bases with no gene match: 10. From germline, CDR1 is KGHDR and CDR2 SFDVKD. CDR3 length: 15 amino acids. The CDR3 nucleotides are TGTGCCACCAGTGTCCCAAAGGGGGCTGTAAATGAGCAGTTCTTC. Its translation: CATSVPKGAVNEQFF.